A single sample gave rise to the 8 T cell receptor beta chains below, sequenced in a study of CD8+CD57+ T cells in acquired aplastic anemia. Genomic DNA was employed as the template in profiling TCR beta VDJ and CDR3. In TCRdb, the reads were re-called with MiXCR into one record per CDR3 protein. The repertoire has some 290,000 distinct CDR3 sequences, around three fifths of them found once; the top ten carry under 8.5%. Sequencing was performed on sorted CD4+, CD8+, or CD8+CD57+ T cells (not recorded which) from PBMCs. The receptors were sampled from a human donor with severe aplastic anemia or a healthy control (not recorded which).

This clonotype has only one observation. In DNA form, the CDR3 reads TGTGCCAGCACGTGGACAGAGTCCAAAGTGACCCAGTACTTC. Protein sequence: CASTWTESKVTQYF. The J gene is TRBJ2-5, the V gene TRBV12-3 or TRBV12-4; TRBD1 is a possible D gene (6 bases). V lost 7 bases and J 7 bases, leaving 19 bases between the germline ends. The CDR3 runs 14 residues.

The chain employs TRBV24-1 and TRBJ2-7; D ambiguous. V lost 0 bases, J lost 5 bases, and 7 bases lay in between. The CDR3 loop spans 13 amino acids. Germline V gene lookup returns CDR1 KGHDR and CDR2 SFDVKD. The CDR3 DNA sequence: TGTGCCACCAGTGATTTGCCGGGTAACGAGCAGTACTTC. Translated: CATSDLPGNEQYF.

The J gene is TRBJ1-4, the V gene TRBV3-2; the table's TRBD1 call for D was not verified on the DNA. TRBV3-2 is a recognized pseudogene. There are 17 residues in the CDR3. In DNA form, the CDR3 reads TGTGCCAGCAGCCAACTCGTGGGGGGCTGTACTAATGAAAAACTGTTTTTT. It specifies CASSQLVGGCTNEKLFF.

In its sample, this clonotype was seen a few times. This sequence joins TRBV15 and TRBJ2-7; D is unclear. Per the germline V gene, CDR1 is LNHNV and CDR2 is YYDKDF (reference sequence). The V gene lost 0 bases and the J gene lost 1 base, with 10 bases spanning the gap. There are 15 residues in the CDR3. The CDR3 nucleotides are TGTGCCACCAGCAGAGAGTTTCAGGCGTCCTACGAGCAGTACTTC. It translates to CATSREFQASYEQYF.

V usage is TRBV6-5 and J usage is TRBJ1-2; no clear D gene. V gave up 7 bases and J gave up 4 bases, with 16 bases separating them. CDR3 length equals 14 residues. Per the germline V gene, CDR1 is MNHEY and CDR2 is SVGAGI. Written as DNA, the CDR3 is TGTGCCAGCACCCAACCTGGATTCTTCTATGGCTACACCTTC. This codes for CASTQPGFFYGYTF.

The table lists this clonotype with a few counts. The V gene is TRBV15, the J gene TRBJ2-3; 7 bases match TRBD2. The CDR3 is made up of 14 amino acids. The germline V gene encodes CDR1 LNHNV and CDR2 YYDKDF (reference sequence). The V and J ends lost 5 bases and 2 bases, in that order; junction bases with no gene match: 4. The CDR3 nucleotides are TGTGCCACCAGCTTGCGGGGGATCACAGATACGCAGTATTTT. Translation gives CATSLRGITDTQYF. The entire variable domain, with the rest obtained from reference TRBV15 and TRBJ2-3, is as follows: DAMVIQNPRYQVTQFGKPVTLSCSQTLNHNVMYWYQQKSSQAPKLLFHYYDKDFNNEADTPDNFQSRRPNTSFCFLDIRSPGLGDTAMYLCATSLRGITDTQYFGPGTRLTVL.

This clonotype was detected many times. J is TRBJ2-3 and V is TRBV7-8; TRBD2 agrees at 16 bases. V trimming: 5 bases; J trimming: 4 bases; junction bases outside the gene matches: 0. This CDR3 contains 15 residues. From germline, CDR1 is SGHVS and CDR2 FQNEAQ. The CDR3 coding sequence is TGTGCCAGCAGCGGGACTAGCGGGGGGGCAGATACGCAGTATTTT. This encodes CASSGTSGGADTQYF.

This clonotype was picked up many times. This chain connects TRBV20-1 to TRBJ1-5; unclear D gene. V lost 6 bases to trimming and J lost 1 base, with 7 bases between them. The CDR3 length is 12 residues. Germline V gene lookup returns CDR1 DFQATT and CDR2 SNEGSKA (reference sequence). The CDR3 nucleotides are TGCAGTGCACGACCAAGCAATCAGCCCCAGCATTTT. Protein: CSARPSNQPQHF.